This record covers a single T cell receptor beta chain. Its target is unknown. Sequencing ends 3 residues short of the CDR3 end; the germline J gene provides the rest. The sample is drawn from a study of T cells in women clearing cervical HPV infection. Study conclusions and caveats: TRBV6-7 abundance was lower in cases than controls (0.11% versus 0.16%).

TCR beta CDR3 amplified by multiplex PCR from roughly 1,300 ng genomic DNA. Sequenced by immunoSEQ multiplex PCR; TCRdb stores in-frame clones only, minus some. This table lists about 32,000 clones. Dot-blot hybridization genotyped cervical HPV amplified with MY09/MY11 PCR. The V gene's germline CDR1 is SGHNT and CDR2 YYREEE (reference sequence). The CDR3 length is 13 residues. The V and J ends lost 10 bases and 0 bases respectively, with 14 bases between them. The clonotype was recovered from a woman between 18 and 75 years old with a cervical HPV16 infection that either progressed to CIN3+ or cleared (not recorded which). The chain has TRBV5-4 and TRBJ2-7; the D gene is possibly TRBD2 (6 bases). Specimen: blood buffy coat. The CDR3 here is CAVIKEGSYEQYF. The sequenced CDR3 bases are TGTGCCGTGATTAAGGAGGGCTCCTACGAG.